The present entry profiles one T cell receptor beta chain with its context. Its antigen is currently unknown. Production of TCR cDNA was by 5'RACE template switching, which also added a universal primer site and UMIs. MiXCR, run by TCRdb on the 5' RACE reads, gives a single entry per CDR3 protein. Among roughly 250,000 distinct CDR3 sequences listed, 10% to 15% were seen once. These data come from a study of T cells after yellow fever vaccination. Study details: Fractions with few cells were prepared using SMART-Seq v4 Ultra Low Input.

Study-level findings and limits: Most primary-vaccination clones reappeared after the booster (approximately 96% CD4, approximately 88% CD8). Only a minor proportion of clonotypes was detected across both CD4 and CD8 compartments.

CDR3 size: 13 residues. Per germline, CDR1 SGHNT and CDR2 YYREEE (reference sequence). The V end lost 3 bases, the J end lost 3 bases, and 10 bases lay between the germline ends. The J gene is TRBJ2-7, the V gene TRBV5-4, with D possibly being TRBD1 (5 bases). Sequenced here: CD4+ T cells sorted from PBMCs, sampled 45 days after the yellow fever booster vaccination. This TCR was sampled from a young man who received the YFV17D yellow fever vaccine. The CDR3, as DNA: TGTGCCAGCAGCTCTGGGGCGCGCTACGAGCAGTACTTC. Its protein product is CASSSGARYEQYF. Complete variable domain (other parts from reference TRBV5-4 and TRBJ2-7): ETGVTQSPTHLIKTRGQQVTLRCSSQSGHNTVSWYQQALGQGPQFIFQYYREEENGRGNFPPRFSGLQFPNYSSELNVNALELDDSALYLCASSSGARYEQYFGPGTRLTVT.